A single sample is the source of the 2 T cell receptor beta chains below, sequenced in a study of T cells in Graves' hyperthyroidism and ophthalmopathy. Amplification targeted TCR beta CDR3 regions from RNA transcripts. The TCR CDR3 first-round RT-PCR relied on the HTBI primer set. TCRdb fed the multiplex PCR reads into MiXCR, producing one record per CDR3 protein. The sample yields 690,000 or so distinct CDR3 sequences, around 19% seen once. Specimen: blood. Every receptor here comes from a woman between 45 and 60 years old with Graves' hyperthyroidism that later progressed to Graves' ophthalmopathy.

The sample holds a few counts of this clonotype. The CDR3 bases are TGTGCCATCAGTGTGACAGGGTCCGGGAACACTGAAGCTTTCTTT. Translating gives CAISVTGSGNTEAFF. V usage is TRBV10-3 and J usage is TRBJ1-1, with 7 positions matching TRBD1. Germline values: CDR1 ENHRY, CDR2 SYGVKD. This CDR3 has 15 amino acids. V lost 4 bases, J lost 1 base, and 6 bases stayed unmatched.

This rearrangement joins TRBV15 to TRBJ2-3, with D perhaps given as TRBD1 or TRBD2 (5 bases each). The CDR3 is 13 residues long. The V gene's germline CDR1 is LNHNV and CDR2 YYDKDF (reference sequence). V shed 8 bases and J shed 5 bases, with 14 bases lying between them. CDR3 DNA: TGTGCCACCCGGGACCTGAACAGAGATACGCAGTATTTT. This encodes CATRDLNRDTQYF.